This TCR beta chain was retrieved from a study of sequential checkpoint blockade in melanoma. At the level of the study: Both treatment sequences were followed by maintenance nivolumab. 90 to 95 pretreatment tumor DNA samples were TCRβ immunosequenced. Matched biopsies came pretreatment and at week 13 for twenty-two patients.

Remarks on this clone: Its antigen is unidentified.

CDR1 and CDR2 (germline): MNHGY, SAAAGT. CDR3 length equals 13 residues. Trimming cost V 8 bases and J 2 bases, with 12 bases left between them. The data were produced by immunoSEQ multiplex PCR, yet TCRdb's version contains in-frame clones alone and is incomplete. Of over 5,000 clones listed, about 27% are singletons. The treatment was: randomized to nivolumab then ipilimumab (arm A) or the reverse (arm B). General study results and limits: Rising tumor T-cell fraction and clonality meant about 30 times likelier benefit.

This receptor was identified in a human donor with melanoma. This specimen consisted of tumor tissue (inferred from file names), obtained from a patient given nivolumab and ipilimumab in sequence. This chain uses TRBV6-8 with TRBJ2-5; D gene unclear. The CDR3 reads CASDNLIQETQYF. DNA for the CDR3: TGTGCCAGCGACAACCTTATTCAAGAGACCCAGTACTTC.